The 29 T cell receptor beta chains below all came from one sample that was sequenced in a study of identifying expanded T cells in peripheral blood. Profiling relied on immunoSEQ multiplex PCR, and the TCRdb table lists in-frame clones only, not all of them. The sample includes around 100,000 clones, around 88% of them seen just once. The specimen was blood. These receptors came from a person aged 18-70 years in good health.

J is TRBJ2-7 and V is TRBV5-6; D is possibly TRBD2 (7 bases). V was pared by 2 bases and J by 10 bases, with 19 bases between. The CDR3 covers 14 residues. The germline V gene encodes CDR1 SGHDT and CDR2 YYEEEE. In nucleotides, the CDR3 is TGTGCCAGCAGCTTAGGCCGGGGAGGGGGATTTCAGTACTTC. It specifies CASSLGRGGGFQYF.

The rearrangement links TRBV5-4 to TRBJ2-7; D unclear. Trimming shortened V by 3 bases and J by 3 bases, and 10 bases separated the two germline ends. In germline, CDR1 is SGHNT, CDR2 YYREEE (reference sequence). The CDR3 consists of 13 residues. DNA of the CDR3: TGTGCCAGCAGCTCTCAGATAGACTACGAGCAGTACTTC. Its translation is CASSSQIDYEQYF.

The chain uses TRBV7-8 and TRBJ2-7; D perhaps matches TRBD2 (5 bases). V shed 5 bases and J shed 2 bases, with 13 bases lying between them. The CDR3 extends over 14 amino acids. In germline, CDR1 is SGHVS, CDR2 FQNEAQ. CDR3 residues: CASSPTPGTYEQYF. CDR3 coding DNA: TGTGCCAGCAGCCCCACTCCCGGGACCTACGAGCAGTACTTC.

This chain connects TRBV10-1 to TRBJ1-1; D is undetermined. Between the trimmed V and J ends, which lost 5 bases and 5 bases, there was a span of 12 bases. The CDR3 covers 13 residues. Germline CDR1 is WNHNN and CDR2 is SYGVQD (reference sequence). The CDR3: CASSSGFWTEAFF. The CDR3 coding sequence is TGCGCCAGCAGTTCGGGGTTTTGGACTGAAGCTTTCTTT.

V is TRBV10-3 and J is TRBJ2-1; tentatively, D is TRBD1 (5 bases). V lost 2 bases, J lost 0 bases, and 14 bases lay in between. CDR3 length: 17 residues. Looked up from germline, CDR1 is ENHRY and CDR2 is SYGVKD. CDR3 in amino acids: CAISEPRASSSYNEQFF. The CDR3, as DNA: TGTGCCATCAGTGAGCCCAGGGCCTCCAGCTCCTACAATGAGCAGTTCTTC.

CDR3 DNA: TGTGCCAGCAGCTTAAAGGCAGGGCCCAACTATGGCTACACCTTC. It codes for CASSLKAGPNYGYTF. The chain joins TRBV7-2 to TRBJ1-2, with D perhaps TRBD1 (5 bases). CDR1 is SGHTA and CDR2 is FQGNSA in the germline V gene. The CDR3 is 15 residues long. Trimming cost V 2 bases and J 2 bases, with 12 bases left between them.

V gene TRBV11-2 combines with J gene TRBJ2-5, with 9 bases that match TRBD2. With 1 base clipped from V and 5 bases from J, the junction kept 8 bases outside the gene matches. Germline CDR1 is SGHAT and CDR2 is FQNNGV. This CDR3 comprises 16 residues. CDR3 protein: CASSLGGGGAQETQYF. The CDR3 DNA follows: TGTGCCAGCAGCTTAGGTGGCGGGGGGGCCCAGGAGACCCAGTACTTC.

This chain connects TRBV29-1 to TRBJ2-7; D gene uncertain. CDR3 length: 12 amino acids. Germline V CDR1 and CDR2: SQVTM, ANQGSEA. V lost 6 bases to trimming and J lost 1 base, with 10 bases between them. The CDR3 sequence is CSVAISSYEQYF. As DNA, the CDR3 is TGCAGCGTGGCTATATCATCCTACGAGCAGTACTTC.

The chain uses TRBV4-3 and TRBJ2-7, with 10 bases aligning to TRBD2. Losses at the gene ends were 0 bases for V and 4 bases for J; bases not matched to a gene: 3. This CDR3 has 15 residues. Germline loops: CDR1 LGHNA, CDR2 YSLEER. As DNA, the CDR3 is TGCGCCAGCAGCCAAGATAGCGGGGGGACGTACGAGCAGTACTTC. The encoded protein is CASSQDSGGTYEQYF.

This chain uses TRBV27 with TRBJ1-2, with D maybe TRBD1 (6 bases). This CDR3 is 15 amino acids long. CDR1 is MNHEY and CDR2 is SMNVEV in the germline V gene (reference sequence). V lost 7 bases to trimming and J lost 3 bases, with 18 bases between them. The CDR3 region has the DNA TGTGCCAGCACCTCCTTAGGGGGAGCATACTATGGCTACACCTTC. It is translated as CASTSLGGAYYGYTF.

V is TRBV2 and J is TRBJ2-5; D gene uncertain. V gave up 2 bases and J gave up 5 bases, with 6 bases separating them. Per germline, CDR1 SNHLY and CDR2 FYNNEI. The CDR3 consists of 12 residues. CDR3 residues: CASSELRETQYF. CDR3 DNA: TGTGCCAGCAGTGAATTGAGGGAGACCCAGTACTTC.

The rearrangement joins TRBV5-6 to TRBJ2-3; 13 bases align to TRBD2. This CDR3 contains 16 residues. Germline CDR1 SGHDT, CDR2 YYEEEE. V lost 4 bases to trimming and J lost 14 bases; unmatched junction nucleotides: 16. DNA for the CDR3: TGTGCCAGCAGCAGGTGGACTAGCGGGGGTAAATCGGTAGGGTATTTT. It codes for CASSRWTSGGKSVGYF.

The CDR3 protein is CATSPYAEFF. The CDR3 DNA follows: TGTGCCACCTCCCCCTATGCGGAGTTCTTC. The chain joins TRBV6-9 to TRBJ2-1; D is uncertain. The CDR3 spans 10 residues. The germline gives CDR1 MNHGY, CDR2 SVAAGI. V lost 10 bases and J lost 14, with 15 bases in between.

V and J are TRBV21-1 and TRBJ2-7. TRBV21-1 is an annotated pseudogene. CDR3 length: 9 residues. The CDR3 DNA reads as TGTGCCAGCGCTCCCGAGCAGTACTTC. This gives the protein CASAPEQYF.

This clone was detected once. The CDR3 bases are TGTGCCAGCAGCGTAGGTCGGGACCCCGGTAAAAACCAAGAGACCCAGTACTTC. Amino acids: CASSVGRDPGKNQETQYF. The J gene is TRBJ2-5, the V gene TRBV9; D is possibly TRBD1 or TRBD2 (5 bases each). Trimming pared 0 bases from V and 0 bases from J, leaving 18 bases between. Germline CDR1 is SGDLS and CDR2 is YYNGEE. The CDR3 has 18 residues.

The chain links TRBV9 to TRBJ1-4; 7 bases map to TRBD1. V trimming: 4 bases; J trimming: 8 bases; junction bases outside the gene matches: 11. This CDR3 has 15 amino acids. Per germline, CDR1 SGDLS and CDR2 YYNGEE. DNA of the CDR3: TGTGCCAGCAGCCTTTCGACAGGGCAGAAGGAAAAACTGTTTTTT. It specifies CASSLSTGQKEKLFF.

The chain carries TRBV6-5 and TRBJ2-4, with D hard to call. The CDR3 extends over 15 amino acids. Germline lookup yields CDR1 MNHEY and CDR2 SVGAGI. V lost 5 bases to trimming and J lost 4 bases, with 15 bases between them. The DNA for the CDR3 is TGTGCCAGCAGTGGACCAATGATGGGGAAAAACATTCAGTACTTC. This sequence encodes CASSGPMMGKNIQYF.

The chain couples TRBV19 to TRBJ2-2, with D tentatively TRBD1 (5 bases). Germline CDR1 LNHDA, CDR2 SQIVND (reference sequence). Deletions cut 7 bases from V and 6 bases from J, with 9 bases between. The CDR3 totals 12 residues. The CDR3 region is CASIDSPGELFF. The CDR3 DNA reads TGTGCCAGTATTGACAGCCCCGGGGAGCTGTTTTTT.

Details on this clone: Germline is not matched at one junction end, which may reflect a read error. The genes are TRBV29-1 and TRBJ2-2; D is undetermined. The V gene's germline CDR1 is SQVTM and CDR2 ANQGSEA. The CDR3 length is 17 residues. CDR3 sequence: CSVEGDGPSADTGELFF. The CDR3 nucleotides are TGCAGCGTGGAAGGCGACGGCCCGAGCGCGGACACCGGGGAGCTGTTTTTT.

The table lists this clone with a count of one. The chain uses TRBV7-8 and TRBJ1-1, with D possibly being TRBD1 (5 bases). The CDR3 runs to 15 residues. Between the trimmed V and J ends, which lost 5 bases and 1 base, there was a span of 14 bases. In germline, CDR1 is SGHVS, CDR2 FQNEAQ. The CDR3 here is CASSPHQGGNTEAFF. DNA of the CDR3: TGTGCCAGCAGCCCCCACCAGGGCGGGAACACTGAAGCTTTCTTT.

About this clone itself: Different DNA sequences within this sample yield the same CDR3. The chain is built from TRBV30 and TRBJ2-7; 15 bases match TRBD2. V was clipped by 3 bases and J by 7 bases; unmatched bases: 10. Germline V lookup: CDR1 GTSNPN, CDR2 SVGIG (reference sequence). There are 16 residues in the CDR3. In nucleotides, the CDR3 is TGTGCCTGGAGGAGGACGGGACTAGCGGGAGGTTGGGAGCAGTACTTC. Translation: CAWRRTGLAGGWEQYF.

The chain couples TRBV27 to TRBJ2-7; D call uncertain. This CDR3 region has 13 residues. The V end lost 8 bases, the J end lost 2 bases, and 13 bases lay between the germline ends. Germline V CDR1 and CDR2: MNHEY, SMNVEV (reference sequence). The CDR3 nucleotides are TGTGCCAGCGGTCGTGAGCCTACCTACGAGCAGTACTTC. It yields the protein CASGREPTYEQYF.

The rearrangement uses TRBV5-1 and TRBJ2-7; a possible D gene is TRBD1 (6 bases). Trimming left V 0 bases short and J 7 bases short, with 11 bases between. The germline V gene has CDR1 SGHRS and CDR2 YFSETQ. The CDR3 totals 13 residues. CDR3 DNA sequence: TGCGCCAGCAGCTTGGATACAGGGCGGGAGCAGTACTTC. It specifies CASSLDTGREQYF.

The CDR3 DNA is TGTGCCAGCAGCTTAGACCCTCCTTGGCGGGGGGACACAGATACGCAGTATTTT. Translation: CASSLDPPWRGDTDTQYF. V and J are TRBV7-9 and TRBJ2-3, with 8 positions matching TRBD2. Germline assignment: CDR1 SEHNR and CDR2 FQNEAQ (reference sequence). Unmatched junction bases numbered 11, after V lost 1 base and J lost 2 bases. This CDR3 contains 18 residues.

This clone was detected a few times. The chain couples TRBV7-8 to TRBJ2-7; D perhaps matches TRBD1 (6 bases). The CDR3 totals 16 residues. Per germline, CDR1 SGHVS and CDR2 FQNEAQ. Trimming shortened V by 5 bases and J by 2 bases, and 19 bases separated the two germline ends. The CDR3 sequence: CASSRTLGADTYEQYF. The CDR3 coding sequence is TGTGCCAGCAGCCGGACCCTGGGGGCCGACACCTACGAGCAGTACTTC. Full variable domain (missing parts from reference TRBV7-8 and TRBJ2-7): GAGVSQSPRYKVAKRGQDVALRCDPISGHVSLFWYQQALGQGPEFLTYFQNEAQLDKSGLPSDRFFAERPEGSVSTLKIQRTQQEDSAVYLCASSRTLGADTYEQYFGPGTRLTVT.

The chain combines TRBV28 with TRBJ1-6, with no clear D. The CDR3 totals 12 residues. Germline loops: CDR1 MDHEN, CDR2 SYDVKM. Trimming took off 4 bases at V and 7 bases at J, with 5 bases between the two ends. CDR3: CASSWVNSPLHF. The CDR3 DNA is TGTGCCAGCAGTTGGGTAAATTCACCCCTCCACTTT.

The V call is TRBV2, the J call TRBJ1-2, with unresolved D. CDR3 length equals 15 residues. V dropped 2 bases and J dropped 4 bases, with 14 bases sitting between them. Germline CDR1 and CDR2: SNHLY and FYNNEI. CDR3 region: CASSEYGSWGYGYTF. Written as DNA, the CDR3 is TGTGCCAGCAGTGAATATGGCTCCTGGGGCTATGGCTACACCTTC.

The V call is TRBV5-8, the J call TRBJ2-7, with 9 bases fitting TRBD2. This CDR3 comprises 17 residues. J lost 4 bases, V lost 2 bases, and 13 bases had no gene match. The germline gives CDR1 SGHTS, CDR2 YDEGEE. The CDR3 nucleotides are TGTGCCAGCAGCTTTACCCCTTTAGGCGGGGGGGCGTACGAGCAGTACTTC. Its protein product is CASSFTPLGGGAYEQYF. Together with reference TRBV5-8 and TRBJ2-7, the CDR3 gives the full variable domain: EAGVTQSPTHLIKTRGQQATLRCSPISGHTSVYWYQQALGLGLQFLLWYDEGEERNRGNFPPRFSGRQFPNYSSELNVNALELEDSALYLCASSFTPLGGGAYEQYFGPGTRLTVT.

This chain links TRBV18 with TRBJ1-1; D gene unclear. The V gene's germline CDR1 is KGHSH and CDR2 LQKENI. V shed 1 base and J shed 4 bases, with 16 bases lying between them. The CDR3 covers 16 residues. CDR3 nucleotide sequence: TGTGCCAGCTCACCACAACGGAGGCCGGAGGGCACTGAAGCTTTCTTT. It codes for CASSPQRRPEGTEAFF.